This section outlines one T cell receptor (beta chain) sequence together with its context. This record comes from a study of blood T cell repertoires in COVID-19. Only in-frame clones appear in the TCRdb table, and some are missing; sequencing was by immunoSEQ multiplex PCR. The table has approximately 240,000 clones, about nine tenths seen once. The CDR3 length is 14 residues. In germline, CDR1 is LNHDA, CDR2 SQIVND (reference sequence). The V segment lost 5 bases and the J segment 10 bases; nucleotides outside the gene matches: 7. The rearrangement uses TRBV19 and TRBJ1-6; 8 positions match TRBD1. The sequencing input was PBMCs or T cells enriched from blood (not recorded which). This clonotype was sampled from a woman aged 25-40 years with acute COVID-19. Here the CDR3 reads CASSPDRGSSPLHF. CDR3 bases: TGTGCCAGTAGTCCCGACAGGGGATCATCACCCCTCCACTTT.